This record concerns one T cell receptor beta chain sequence. This sample is part of a study of beta chain features in type 1 diabetes. The entirety of the isolated RNA underwent reverse transcription, so expressed TCRB transcripts were sequenced. The table came from immunoSEQ multiplex PCR; TCRdb's copy has only in-frame clones and leaves some out. This table has roughly 380,000 clones, about 19% appearing once. This CDR3 has 12 amino acids. Germline V CDR1 and CDR2: KGHSH, LQKENI. Between the trimmed V and J ends, which lost 6 bases and 12 bases, there was a span of 15 bases. The sequence was collected from a young woman in good health. The sample consisted of naive CD4+ T cells from blood. The chain couples TRBV18 to TRBJ2-1; D might be TRBD1 (5 bases). The CDR3 nucleotides are TGTGCCAGCTCTCCCGGACAAGAACGGCAGTTCTTC. Its protein is CASSPGQERQFF. The full variable domain, its missing parts supplied by reference TRBV18 and TRBJ2-1, is NAGVMQNPRHLVRRRGQEARLRCSPMKGHSHVYWYRQLPEEGLKFMVYLQKENIIDESGMPKERFSAEFPKEGPSILRIQQVVRGDSAAYFCASSPGQERQFFGPGTRLTVL.